The entry below gives a single T cell receptor (beta chain) sequence along with its context. Its specificity is not known. The method was immunoSEQ multiplex PCR; TCRdb's version includes in-frame clones alone and lacks a portion of them. Of 100,000 to 150,000 clones listed, roughly 95% were seen once; the top ten hold around 1.7%. This CDR3 has 12 amino acids. V was shortened by 3 bases and J by 7 bases, with 7 bases between the two germline ends. Germline V lookup: CDR1 MNHEY, CDR2 SMNVEV (reference sequence). The sample is drawn from a study of cytomegalovirus exposure and HLA in healthy donors. Study outcomes and limitations: Associated with cytomegalovirus, according to the listing, were 150 to 200 TCR beta chains. Researchers reported that a few CMV-associated chains were confirmed in vitro as CMV antigen-specific.

The sequenced sample was PBMCs. This receptor was identified in a man aged 18-30 years in good health and CMV-seronegative. The V call is TRBV27, the J call TRBJ2-1; possible D gene TRBD2, 6 bases. This CDR3 is CASSLEGNEQFF. The CDR3 region has the DNA TGTGCCAGCAGTTTGGAGGGGAATGAGCAGTTCTTC.